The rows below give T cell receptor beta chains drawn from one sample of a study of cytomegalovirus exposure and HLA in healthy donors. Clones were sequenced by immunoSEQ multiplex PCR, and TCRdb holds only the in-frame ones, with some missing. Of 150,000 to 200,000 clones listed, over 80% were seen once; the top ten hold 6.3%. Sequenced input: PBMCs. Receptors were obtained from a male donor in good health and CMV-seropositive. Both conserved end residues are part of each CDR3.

CASSIGLAGADTQYF,TRBV19,TRBJ2-3
CASSLGGGVSYNEQFF,TRBV11-3,TRBJ2-1
CASSPLQRDTDEQFF,TRBV9,TRBJ2-1
CASSHPPLLAGGYNEQFF,TRBV7-9,TRBJ2-1
CASGTSGTYEQYF,TRBV7-9,TRBJ2-7
CSVAQGGYEQYF,TRBV29-1,TRBJ2-7
CASSLEPTGSSYGYTF,TRBV11-2,TRBJ1-2
CASSSQSRFNTEAFF,TRBV7-2,TRBJ1-1
CASSGQGLSNTGELFF,TRBV2,TRBJ2-2
CSVEVTGGRQETQYF,TRBV29-1,TRBJ2-5
CASSLAGGRPSYEQYF,TRBV7-8,TRBJ2-7
CAISPSGNYNEQFF,TRBV6-6,TRBJ2-1
CASSYSLVHEQFF,TRBV6-5,TRBJ2-1
CASSANRAPAF,TRBV11-3,TRBJ1-2
CASYSMAGVGTQYF,TRBV19,TRBJ2-3
CASSLNLGQIQEAQYF,TRBV27,TRBJ2-5
CASKDRGNSGNTIYF,TRBV27,TRBJ1-3